Presented here are 21 T cell receptor beta chains from one specimen sequenced in a study of cytomegalovirus exposure and HLA in healthy donors (dated by TCRdb to about 2017). The method was the immunoSEQ multiplex PCR assay. For the multiplex PCR, a mixture combining 60 forward primers for TCR Vbeta segments and 13 reverse primers for TCR Jbeta segments was used. TCRdb obtained this table from immuneACCESS and retained in-frame rearrangements with V and J assigned. These tables miss some clones; where compared with another copy, unresolved V genes account for less than half of the shortfall, and the remainder is unexplained. The table for this sample lists 90,000 to 100,000 clones; about three quarters of them were counted only once. Over 1.1% of the sample goes to the ten largest clones. The sample comprised PBMCs. The source is a man aged 40-49 years in good health and CMV-seronegative.

The count of this clone is one. The genes are TRBV27 and TRBJ1-4, with 7 bases lining up with TRBD1. The CDR3 runs 14 residues. Germline loops: CDR1 MNHEY, CDR2 SMNVEV (reference sequence). The V and J ends lost 8 bases and 7 bases, in that order; junction bases with no gene match: 10. The CDR3 nucleotides read TGTGCCAGCGGGCGGACAGGACCACTTGAAAAACTGTTTTTT. This encodes CASGRTGPLEKLFF.

With respect to this clone: At the DNA level, this CDR3 is encoded by other sequences in the same sample as well. V is TRBV27 and J is TRBJ1-1, with D uncertain. V dropped 3 bases and J dropped 1 base, with 6 bases sitting between them. The germline CDR1 and CDR2 sequences are MNHEY and SMNVEV (reference sequence). This CDR3 comprises 13 residues. The CDR3 is CASSLGANTEAFF. DNA of the CDR3: TGTGCCAGCAGTTTGGGAGCGAACACTGAAGCTTTCTTT.

This clone has just one count. The chain has TRBV7-9 and TRBJ1-5, with 8 bases lining up with TRBD1. Looked up from germline, CDR1 is SEHNR and CDR2 is FQNEAQ (reference sequence). The ends lost 1 base at V and 0 bases at J; junction bases unmatched: 11. CDR3 size: 19 residues. CDR3 region: CASSLETQGAVISNQPQHF. In nucleotides, the CDR3 is TGTGCCAGCAGCTTAGAAACCCAGGGGGCCGTTATTAGCAATCAGCCCCAGCATTTT.

V is TRBV7-6 and J is TRBJ2-1; 8 positions agree with TRBD2. Losses at the gene ends were 5 bases for V and 5 bases for J; bases not matched to a gene: 8. The germline V gene has CDR1 SGHVS and CDR2 FNYEAQ. The CDR3 has 15 residues. As DNA, the CDR3 is TGTGCCAGCAGCCGCAGCGGGGGACCAAACAATGAGCAGTTCTTC. Residues: CASSRSGGPNNEQFF. Using reference TRBV7-6 and TRBJ2-1 for the parts outside the CDR3, the full variable domain is GAGVSQSPRYKVTKRGQDVALRCDPISGHVSLYWYRQALGQGPEFLTYFNYEAQQDKSGLPNDRFSAERPEGSISTLTIQRTEQRDSAMYRCASSRSGGPNNEQFFGPGTRLTVL.

The chain is built from TRBV18 and TRBJ1-6; D perhaps matches TRBD1 (5 bases). The CDR3 contains 13 residues. Trimming cost V 3 bases and J 6 bases, with 6 bases left between them. Germline CDR1 is KGHSH and CDR2 is LQKENI. CDR3 in amino acids: CASSPDSNSPLHF. For the CDR3, the DNA is TGTGCCAGCTCACCTGACAGTAATTCACCCCTCCACTTT.

This clone has just a few counts. V gene TRBV5-1 combines with J gene TRBJ2-7; no firm D call. The CDR3 sequence is 12 residues long. Germline CDR1 SGHRS, CDR2 YFSETQ. V dropped 1 base and J dropped 6 bases, with 8 bases sitting between them. The CDR3 loop is CASSLPSIEQYF. The CDR3 DNA reads as TGCGCCAGCAGCTTGCCCAGTATCGAGCAGTACTTC. Using reference TRBV5-1 and TRBJ2-7 for the parts outside the CDR3, the full variable domain is KAGVTQTPRYLIKTRGQQVTLSCSPISGHRSVSWYQQTPGQGLQFLFEYFSETQRNKGNFPGRFSGRQFSNSRSEMNVSTLELGDSALYLCASSLPSIEQYFGPGTRLTVT.

The chain joins TRBV7-2 to TRBJ2-7; 7 bases match TRBD1. J was trimmed by 6 bases and V by 4 bases; bases with no gene match: 12. The CDR3 is 15 residues long. The germline V gene encodes CDR1 SGHTA and CDR2 FQGNSA. As DNA, the CDR3 is TGTGCCAGCAGCTCCCCCCCCGTACAGGGGCGCGAGCAGTACTTC. As protein: CASSSPPVQGREQYF.

V and J are TRBV19 and TRBJ2-5; TRBD2 is a possible D gene (7 bases). Trimming left V 6 bases short and J 5 bases short, with 19 bases between. The CDR3 extends over 15 amino acids. CDR1 is LNHDA, CDR2 SQIVND, per germline (reference sequence). CDR3: CASRKRGGPGETQYF. CDR3 coding DNA: TGTGCCAGTAGGAAGAGGGGGGGCCCCGGGGAGACCCAGTACTTC.

The CDR3 sequence is CASSQDEADYTDTQYF. The CDR3 DNA follows: TGCGCCAGCAGCCAAGATGAAGCGGACTACACAGATACGCAGTATTTT. The chain recombines TRBV4-1 with TRBJ2-3, with D possibly TRBD2 on 6 matching bases. The germline V gene encodes CDR1 MGHRA and CDR2 YSYEKL. The CDR3 contains 16 residues. Trimming pared 0 bases from V and 2 bases from J, leaving 12 bases between.

The rearrangement joins TRBV11-2 to TRBJ1-5; tentative D call: TRBD1 (6 bases). The CDR3 covers 15 residues. CDR1 is SGHAT and CDR2 is FQNNGV in the germline V gene. V dropped 2 bases and J dropped 7 bases, with 15 bases sitting between them. Here the CDR3 reads CASSLRPGAGQPQHF. CDR3 in DNA: TGTGCCAGCAGCTTACGGCCAGGGGCTGGGCAGCCCCAGCATTTT.

This clone appeared a single time. This sequence joins TRBV7-6 and TRBJ2-6; 7 bases match TRBD1. The germline V gene encodes CDR1 SGHVS and CDR2 FNYEAQ. The CDR3 loop spans 18 amino acids. V trimming: 1 base; J trimming: 2 bases; junction bases outside the gene matches: 8. Written as DNA, the CDR3 is TGTGCCAGCAGCTTAGGGGCGACAGGGCCTACTGGGGCCAACGTCCTGACTTTC. Amino acid sequence: CASSLGATGPTGANVLTF.

The V and J genes are TRBV6-1 and TRBJ2-7, with TRBD1 as a possible D gene (5 bases). The CDR3 sequence is 13 residues long. CDR1 is MNHNS, CDR2 SASEGT, per germline. For the CDR3, the DNA is TGTGCCAGCAGTGAAGAGGTGGCAGTATCACAGGTGGTC. It codes for CASSEEVAVSQVV.

V and J are TRBV6-6 and TRBJ1-2; a weak D match, TRBD1 (6 bases). The V and J ends lost 2 bases and 5 bases respectively, with 12 bases between them. Germline CDR1 is MNHNY and CDR2 is SVGAGI (reference sequence). There are 14 residues in the CDR3. The CDR3 sequence: CASSYPQGRYGYTF. CDR3 DNA: TGTGCCAGCAGTTACCCTCAGGGGCGGTATGGCTACACCTTC.

This clone was observed a single time. The chain links TRBV28 to TRBJ2-7, with TRBD1 as a possible D gene (6 bases). CDR3 size: 15 residues. Between the trimmed V and J ends, which lost 8 bases and 0 bases, there was a span of 17 bases. Germline lookup yields CDR1 MDHEN and CDR2 SYDVKM. As DNA, the CDR3 is TGTGCCAGCGCCGGCTCAGGGGCCCTCTCCTACGAGCAGTACTTC. It specifies CASAGSGALSYEQYF.

In DNA, the CDR3 is TGTGCCAGTATGCTCTGGACAGGGCGTGGTACCGGGGAGCTGTTTTTT. This gives the protein CASMLWTGRGTGELFF. This chain joins TRBV19 and TRBJ2-2; 8 bases match TRBD1. Germline V CDR1 and CDR2: LNHDA, SQIVND (reference sequence). The CDR3 has 16 residues. After removal of 7 bases from V and 5 bases from J, the junction contained 12 bases not matched to a gene.

The rearrangement uses TRBV2 and TRBJ1-5; D gene unclear. The V gene lost 3 bases and the J gene lost 1 base, with 10 bases spanning the gap. The CDR3 contains 15 residues. The germline V gene has CDR1 SNHLY and CDR2 FYNNEI. In nucleotides, the CDR3 is TGTGCCAGCAGTGATTACACAGCCAGCAATCAGCCCCAGCATTTT. Its protein product is CASSDYTASNQPQHF.

This chain links TRBV7-9 with TRBJ2-1; 12 bases fit TRBD2. The junction had 3 bases not matched to a gene; V was cut back by 1 base and J by 8 bases. CDR1 and CDR2 from the germline V gene are SEHNR and FQNEAQ (reference sequence). The CDR3 covers 15 residues. This CDR3 reads CASSLGLAGEDEQFF. The CDR3 nucleotides are TGTGCCAGCAGCTTAGGACTAGCGGGGGAGGATGAGCAGTTCTTC.

The chain links TRBV29-1 to TRBJ2-1; D ambiguous. Between the trimmed V and J ends, which lost 3 bases and 0 bases, there was a span of 15 bases. This CDR3 comprises 16 residues. In germline, CDR1 is SQVTM, CDR2 ANQGSEA. CDR3: CSVDSFYNSSYNEQFF. Written as DNA, the CDR3 is TGCAGCGTTGATAGTTTCTACAACAGCTCCTACAATGAGCAGTTCTTC.

The chain employs TRBV20-1 and TRBJ2-1; D remains ambiguous. The CDR3 covers 11 residues. The V gene's germline CDR1 is DFQATT and CDR2 SNEGSKA (reference sequence). V gave up 5 bases and J gave up 7 bases, with 9 bases separating them. The CDR3 DNA sequence: TGCAGTGCTTTCACGGTGAATGAGCAGTTCTTC. The encoded protein is CSAFTVNEQFF.

This clone was observed a few times. This chain joins TRBV12-1 and TRBJ1-1; TRBD1 is the table's D call and was not checked against the DNA. TRBV12-1 is assigned pseudogene status. This CDR3 has 15 residues. For the CDR3, the DNA is TGTGCCAGCAGCTATCGCCCCGACATTTACACTGAAGCTTTCTTT. The encoded protein is CASSYRPDIYTEAFF.

V gene TRBV28 combines with J gene TRBJ1-1; D remains ambiguous. Per germline, CDR1 MDHEN and CDR2 SYDVKM. The CDR3 runs to 12 residues. V lost 5 bases and J lost 5, with 9 bases in between. The CDR3 nucleotides read TGTGCCAGCAGTATGGTGAGAACTGAAGCTTTCTTT. It specifies CASSMVRTEAFF.